The entry below gives a single TCR beta chain sequence along with its context. What it binds is unknown. The data derive from a study of T cell responses to AZD1222 COVID-19 vaccine. Study outcomes and limitations: No repertoire was sampled before or during the peak T cell response, only after it. Only five or six AZD1222 recipients were seropositive at baseline.

The CDR3 covers 16 residues. The V gene end was trimmed by 1 base and the J gene end by 6 bases; junction bases not matched to a gene: 7. The germline gives CDR1 LNHDA, CDR2 SQIVND (reference sequence). Using immunoSEQ multiplex PCR, the repertoire was profiled, and TCRdb retains in-frame clones only, with some absent. The sample holds about 110,000 clones, approximately 89% seen once. The genes are TRBV19 and TRBJ1-4; 8 nucleotides align to TRBD1. Sequenced material: peripheral blood, taken on day 0 of MenACWY control vaccination. The TCR comes from an adult in good health. The CDR3 bases are TGTGCCAGTAGTATAGGAACAGGGGGTAAACATGAAAAACTGTTTTTT. Translated, it gives CASSIGTGGKHEKLFF.